The present entry profiles one T cell receptor beta chain with its context. What it binds is unknown. PCR amplification relied on 60 Vbeta primers (plus 13 Jbeta primers). The table came from immunoSEQ multiplex PCR; TCRdb's copy has only in-frame clones and leaves some out. The data contain 75,000 or so clones, about 72% of them singletons. These data are taken from a study of cytomegalovirus exposure and HLA in healthy donors. General observations from the study: Specificity for CMV antigens was confirmed in vitro for a few of the CMV-associated chains. It was about 180 TCR beta chains that were listed as cytomegalovirus-associated.

Germline V gene lookup returns CDR1 SGHTA and CDR2 FQGNSA. V shed 5 bases and J shed 6 bases, with 15 bases lying between them. There are 14 residues in the CDR3. The sequencing sample was made of PBMCs. The chain couples TRBV7-2 to TRBJ2-3, with TRBD2 as a possible D gene (6 bases). This clonotype originated in a man aged 35 to 55 in good health and CMV-seropositive. The CDR3 DNA follows: TGTGCCAGCAGCAGGGGAGGACCCCTGGATACGCAGTATTTT. Its protein is CASSRGGPLDTQYF. Looking up the rest from reference TRBV7-2 and TRBJ2-3 gives the full variable domain: GAGVSQSPSNKVTEKGKDVELRCDPISGHTALYWYRQSLGQGLEFLIYFQGNSAPDKSGLPSDRFSAERTGGSVSTLTIQRTQQEDSAVYLCASSRGGPLDTQYFGPGTRLTVL.